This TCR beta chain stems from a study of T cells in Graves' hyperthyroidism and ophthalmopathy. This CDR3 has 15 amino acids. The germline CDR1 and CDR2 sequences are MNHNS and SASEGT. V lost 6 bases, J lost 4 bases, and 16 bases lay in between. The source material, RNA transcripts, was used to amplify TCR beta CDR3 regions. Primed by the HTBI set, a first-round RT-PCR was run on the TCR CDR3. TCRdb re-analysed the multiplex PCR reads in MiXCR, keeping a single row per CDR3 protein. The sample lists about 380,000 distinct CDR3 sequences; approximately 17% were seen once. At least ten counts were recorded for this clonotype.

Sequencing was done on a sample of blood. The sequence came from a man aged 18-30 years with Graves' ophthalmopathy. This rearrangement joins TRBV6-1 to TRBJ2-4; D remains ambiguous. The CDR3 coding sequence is TGTGCCAGCAGCCAAATCGATATGGGGAAAAACATTCAGTACTTC. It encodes CASSQIDMGKNIQYF.